Below, 14 T cell receptor beta chains from the same sample are listed, as sequenced in a study of T cell repertoires in cytomegalovirus infection. No antigen has been identified for these receptors. In TCRdb, the reads were re-called with MiXCR into one record per CDR3 protein. The table includes some 500,000 distinct CDR3 sequences, about 40% detected once. Sequenced here: cultured PBMCs, sampled from culture after CMV antigen stimulation. The receptors were sampled from a human donor in good health (CMV status not recorded). Some clones in this sample may be carry-over from other donors' samples.

The chain couples TRBV12-3 or TRBV12-4 to TRBJ1-6; no clear D gene. The V and J ends lost 2 bases and 0 bases respectively, with 14 bases between them. The CDR3 spans 18 residues. The CDR3 DNA is TGTGCCAGCAGTTTACCGCTGGGAAGGAGCTCCTATAATTCACCCCTCCACTTT. It yields the protein CASSLPLGRSSYNSPLHF.

The V and J genes are TRBV19 and TRBJ2-7, with D tentatively TRBD1 or TRBD2 (6 bases each). The CDR3 runs to 14 residues. The V end lost 6 bases, the J end lost 2 bases, and 14 bases lay between the germline ends. Germline V lookup: CDR1 LNHDA, CDR2 SQIVND (reference sequence). CDR3 coding DNA: TGTGCCAGTAGGCAGTCGGGGGCAACCTACGAGCAGTACTTC. It is translated as CASRQSGATYEQYF. The variable domain in full, with the rest retrieved from reference TRBV19 and TRBJ2-7, is DGGITQSPKYLFRKEGQNVTLSCEQNLNHDAMYWYRQDPGQGLRLIYYSQIVNDFQKGDIAEGYSVSREKKESFPLTVTSAQKNPTAFYLCASRQSGATYEQYFGPGTRLTVT.

V and J are TRBV7-2 and TRBJ1-6, with TRBD1 identical over 8 bases. The V gene's germline CDR1 is SGHTA and CDR2 FQGNSA. The CDR3 loop spans 13 amino acids. V shed 4 bases and J 10 bases; nucleotides not matched to a gene: 3. CDR3 nucleotides: TGTGCCAGCAGCTCCCGACAGGGGTCACCCCTCCACTTT. This encodes CASSSRQGSPLHF.

In its sample, this clonotype was seen many times. The chain employs TRBV27 and TRBJ1-2; 7 bases align to TRBD1. This CDR3 region has 14 residues. CDR1 is MNHEY, CDR2 SMNVEV, per germline (reference sequence). V lost 2 bases and J lost 2; bases outside the gene matches: 2. CDR3 protein: CASSLQGGNYGYTF. The CDR3 DNA follows: TGTGCCAGCAGTTTACAGGGGGGCAACTATGGCTACACCTTC.

This clonotype was counted between two and nine times. V usage is TRBV4-1 and J usage is TRBJ1-1; a possible D gene is TRBD1 (6 bases). This CDR3 comprises 17 residues. Between the trimmed V and J ends, which lost 1 base and 11 bases, there was a span of 26 bases. The V gene's germline CDR1 is MGHRA and CDR2 YSYEKL. CDR3 nucleotide sequence: TGCGCCAGCAGCCAAGTCCCAAGAACGACTACAGGGATTAAGGCTTTCTTT. As protein: CASSQVPRTTTGIKAFF.

This clonotype was detected only a few times. The gene calls are TRBV12-5 and TRBJ2-3; D unresolved. Germline CDR1 is LGHNT and CDR2 is FRNRAP. The CDR3 spans 13 residues. The ends were cut back, 7 bases at V and 4 bases at J, with 12 bases in the middle. The CDR3: CASAPPYADTQYF. DNA of the CDR3: TGTGCTAGTGCTCCCCCGTATGCAGATACGCAGTATTTT.

The chain carries TRBV7-9 and TRBJ1-2; D gene ambiguous. Germline V gives CDR1 SEHNR, CDR2 FQNEAQ (reference sequence). The CDR3 covers 13 residues. V dropped 5 bases and J dropped 5 bases, with 12 bases sitting between them. The CDR3 nucleotides read TGTGCCAGCAGCCGGGCCGGAGGGTATGGCTACACCTTC. It translates to CASSRAGGYGYTF.

V usage is TRBV12-3 or TRBV12-4 and J usage is TRBJ2-2; TRBD2 aligns across 7 bases. The length of the CDR3 is 14 residues. Losses at the gene ends were 3 bases for V and 3 bases for J; bases not matched to a gene: 1. The CDR3 sequence: CASSFGGDTGELFF. The CDR3 bases are TGTGCCAGCAGTTTTGGGGGGGACACCGGGGAGCTGTTTTTT.

This clonotype has ten or more counts. The chain is built from TRBV12-3 or TRBV12-4 and TRBJ1-1; TRBD1 might be the D (5 bases). The length of the CDR3 is 14 residues. Trimming took 6 bases from V and 0 from J, leaving 11 bases between them. The CDR3 spells CASSFGGVNTEAFF. The CDR3, as DNA: TGTGCCAGCAGCTTCGGGGGGGTGAACACTGAAGCTTTCTTT.

V is TRBV5-4 and J is TRBJ2-1; TRBD2 is a possible D gene (6 bases). Per the germline V gene, CDR1 is SGHNT and CDR2 is YYREEE (reference sequence). With 4 bases removed from V and 6 bases from J, the gap between germline ends came to 20 bases. The CDR3 runs to 16 residues. CDR3 sequence: CASSGARRDRSNEQFF. The DNA of the CDR3 is TGTGCCAGCAGCGGGGCGAGGAGGGATAGGTCCAATGAGCAGTTCTTC.

The V and J genes are TRBV19 and TRBJ2-5; 12 bases align to TRBD2. The germline V gene has CDR1 LNHDA and CDR2 SQIVND (reference sequence). J gave up 5 bases and V 3 bases, and 1 base lay outside the gene matches. This CDR3 region has 14 residues. The CDR3 region has the DNA TGTGCCAGTAGTATTGGACTAGCGGGGGAGACCCAGTACTTC. This sequence encodes CASSIGLAGETQYF.

This chain uses TRBV7-2 with TRBJ2-1; D gene unclear. The CDR3 sequence is 13 residues long. Germline CDR1 SGHTA, CDR2 FQGNSA. V was clipped by 5 bases and J by 5 bases, with 10 bases between them. For the CDR3, the DNA is TGTGCCAGCAGCCGCCGGGCGGACAATGAGCAGTTCTTC. Protein: CASSRRADNEQFF.

The J gene is TRBJ2-2, the V gene TRBV28; the D call may be TRBD1 or TRBD2 (5 bases each). Germline CDR1 is MDHEN and CDR2 is SYDVKM. With 6 bases removed from V and 3 bases from J, the gap between germline ends came to 17 bases. The CDR3 contains 16 residues. The CDR3 here is CASSRFWGPDTGELFF. As DNA, the CDR3 is TGTGCCAGCAGCCGCTTTTGGGGACCCGACACCGGGGAGCTGTTTTTT.

This clonotype has at least ten counts. The chain carries TRBV7-2 and TRBJ2-3; unclear D gene. The CDR3 is made up of 12 amino acids. CDR1 SGHTA and CDR2 FQGNSA come from the germline V gene. Trimming shortened V by 1 base and J by 10 bases, and 9 bases separated the two germline ends. CDR3 loop: CASSLVVPPQYF. In DNA form, the CDR3 reads TGTGCCAGCAGCTTAGTAGTTCCCCCGCAGTATTTT.